This T cell receptor beta chain was identified in a study of blood T cell repertoires in COVID-19. At the level of the study: The cDNA or gDNA used as material had been derived from T cells, B-cell-depleted T cells, or PBMCs.

In the authors' workflow: For nucleated cells, counts were estimated from reference gene primer amplification. The method was immunoSEQ multiplex PCR; TCRdb's version includes in-frame clones alone and lacks a portion of them. The D gene and trimming were derived from the DNA, and the V and J assignments and clone size from that table. The sample has hundreds of thousands of clones; around nine tenths are singletons. Participant reports of clinical history set cohort assignment. Each recovered donor of Cohort 3 presented with two negative PCRs, clearance, or symptom resolution. The sequenced sample consisted of PBMCs or T cells enriched from blood (not recorded which). This receptor was taken from a woman aged 60 to 75 who had recovered from COVID-19.

CDR3 region: CSVGTSGGREQFF. Here the CDR3 DNA reads TGCAGCGTTGGGACTAGCGGGGGGAGGGAGCAGTTCTTC. The chain joins TRBV29-1 to TRBJ2-1; TRBD2 matches at 14 bases. The ends lost 4 bases at V and 10 bases at J; junction bases unmatched: 3. The CDR3 covers 13 residues. In germline, CDR1 is SQVTM, CDR2 ANQGSEA.